In this sample, the clone carrying this T cell receptor beta chain turned up once. Sequencing was performed with immunoSEQ multiplex PCR; in TCRdb, only in-frame clones are kept and a portion is missing. The sample contains under 60,000 clones, 75% to 90% of which appear only once. The data belong to a study of blood T cell repertoires in COVID-19. Germline CDR1 reads ENHRY; CDR2 reads SYGVKD. The CDR3 has 13 residues. With 0 bases clipped from V and 15 bases from J, the junction kept 8 bases outside the gene matches. This clonotype was sampled from a human donor with acute or convalescent COVID-19. The donor label of this sample is uncertain. The chain joins TRBV10-3 to TRBJ2-1; 7 positions agree with TRBD1. Sequences were obtained from peripheral blood. For the CDR3, the DNA is TGTGCCATCAGTGAGTCGGATCAGGGGGTGCGGTTCTTC. It is translated as CAISESDQGVRFF.